The text below deals with one T cell receptor beta chain. Its antigen is as yet unknown. The CDR3 is 12 residues long. The germline V and J ends were trimmed by 3 bases and 7 bases, with 10 bases remaining between them. The germline CDR1 and CDR2 sequences are MNHEY and SMNVEV (reference sequence). The data stem from a study of shared clonotypes between healthy human individuals. Study-wide results and limits: Generally, naive subsets came out with larger estimated richness than memory subsets. Sampling included only blood; tissue repertoires likely differ. Across a handful of donors, naive CD4 shared 5% to 6%, naive CD8 3% to 3.5%, memory CD4 2.3%, memory CD8 more than 0.35%.

Method: immunoSEQ multiplex PCR; TCRdb's copy keeps in-frame clones and lacks some. The table lists under 2.5 million clones, 85% to 95% of them singletons, with 0.37% in the top ten. The V gene is TRBV27, the J gene TRBJ2-7, with D possibly TRBD2 on 6 matching bases. The specimen was naive CD4+ T cells from PBMCs. This sample's subset: CD45RA+ positively selected. This TCR was recovered from a man between 18 and 35 years old in good health. Some clones in this sample may be carry-over from other donors' samples. The CDR3 DNA reads as TGTGCCAGCAGTTTTCTCCGGGGGGAGCAGTACTTC. Its protein product is CASSFLRGEQYF.